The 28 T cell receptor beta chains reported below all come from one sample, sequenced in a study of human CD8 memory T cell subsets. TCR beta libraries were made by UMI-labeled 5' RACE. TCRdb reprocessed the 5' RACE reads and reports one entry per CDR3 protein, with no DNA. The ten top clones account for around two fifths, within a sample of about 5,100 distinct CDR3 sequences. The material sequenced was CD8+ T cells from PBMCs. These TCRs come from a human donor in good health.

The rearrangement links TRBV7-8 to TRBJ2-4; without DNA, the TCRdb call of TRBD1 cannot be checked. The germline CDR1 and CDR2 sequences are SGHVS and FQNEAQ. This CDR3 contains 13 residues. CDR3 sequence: CASSLRGSNIQYF.

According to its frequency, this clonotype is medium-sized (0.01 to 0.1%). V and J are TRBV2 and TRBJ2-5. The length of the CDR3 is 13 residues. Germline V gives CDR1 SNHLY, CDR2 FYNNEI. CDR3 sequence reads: CASKPTLGETQYF.

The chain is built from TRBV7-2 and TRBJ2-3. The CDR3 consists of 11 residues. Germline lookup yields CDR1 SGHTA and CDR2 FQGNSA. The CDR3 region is CASSHIHTQYF. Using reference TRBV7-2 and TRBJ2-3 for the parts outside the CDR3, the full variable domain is GAGVSQSPSNKVTEKGKDVELRCDPISGHTALYWYRQSLGQGLEFLIYFQGNSAPDKSGLPSDRFSAERTGGSVSTLTIQRTQQEDSAVYLCASSHIHTQYFGPGTRLTVL.

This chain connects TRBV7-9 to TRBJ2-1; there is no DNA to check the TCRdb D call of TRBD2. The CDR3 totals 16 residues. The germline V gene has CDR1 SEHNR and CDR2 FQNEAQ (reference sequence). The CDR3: CASSPQRGDRYNEQFF.

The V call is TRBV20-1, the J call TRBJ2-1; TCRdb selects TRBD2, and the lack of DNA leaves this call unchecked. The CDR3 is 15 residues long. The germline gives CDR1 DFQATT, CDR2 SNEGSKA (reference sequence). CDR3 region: CSAASGVFSYNEQFF.

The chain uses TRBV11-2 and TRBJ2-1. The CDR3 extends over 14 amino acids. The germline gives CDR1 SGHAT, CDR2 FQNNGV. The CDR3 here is CASSLHGAYNEQFF.

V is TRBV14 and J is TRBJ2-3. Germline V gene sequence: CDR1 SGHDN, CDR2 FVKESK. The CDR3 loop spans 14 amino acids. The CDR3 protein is CASSQVGVGDTQYF.

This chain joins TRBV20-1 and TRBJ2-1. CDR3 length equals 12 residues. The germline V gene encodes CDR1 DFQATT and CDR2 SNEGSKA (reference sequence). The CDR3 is CSARVYDNEQFF.

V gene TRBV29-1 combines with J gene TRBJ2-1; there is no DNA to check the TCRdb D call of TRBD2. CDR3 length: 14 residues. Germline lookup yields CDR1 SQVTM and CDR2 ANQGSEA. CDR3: CSVISGRGDNEQFF.

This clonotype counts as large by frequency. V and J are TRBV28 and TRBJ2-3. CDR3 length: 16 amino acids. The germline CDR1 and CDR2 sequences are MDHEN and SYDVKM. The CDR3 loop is CASSFDSSGRSDTQYF.

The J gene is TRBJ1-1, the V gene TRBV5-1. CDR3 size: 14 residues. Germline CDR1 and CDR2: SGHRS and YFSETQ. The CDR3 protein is CASSLLWENTEAFF.

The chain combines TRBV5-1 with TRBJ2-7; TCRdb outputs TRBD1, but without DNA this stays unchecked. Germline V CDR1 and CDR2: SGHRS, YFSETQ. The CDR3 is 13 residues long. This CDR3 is CASSSGQKYEQYF.

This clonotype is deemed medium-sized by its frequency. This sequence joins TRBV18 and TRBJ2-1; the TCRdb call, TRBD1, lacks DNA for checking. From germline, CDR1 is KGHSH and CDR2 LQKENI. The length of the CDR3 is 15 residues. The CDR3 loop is CASSPADRAYNEQFF. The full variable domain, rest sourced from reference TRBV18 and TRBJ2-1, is NAGVMQNPRHLVRRRGQEARLRCSPMKGHSHVYWYRQLPEEGLKFMVYLQKENIIDESGMPKERFSAEFPKEGPSILRIQQVVRGDSAAYFCASSPADRAYNEQFFGPGTRLTVL.

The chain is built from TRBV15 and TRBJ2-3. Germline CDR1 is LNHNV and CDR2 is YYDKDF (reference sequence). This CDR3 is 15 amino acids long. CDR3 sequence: CATSRDRTHRDTQYF.

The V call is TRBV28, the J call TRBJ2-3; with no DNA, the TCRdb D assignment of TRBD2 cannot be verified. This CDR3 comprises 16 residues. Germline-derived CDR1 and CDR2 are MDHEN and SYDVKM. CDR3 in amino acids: CASTRLAGGPPDTQYF. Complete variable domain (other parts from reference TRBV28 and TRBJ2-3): DVKVTQSSRYLVKRTGEKVFLECVQDMDHENMFWYRQDPGLGLRLIYFSYDVKMKEKGDIPEGYSVSREKKERFSLILESASTNQTSMYLCASTRLAGGPPDTQYFGPGTRLTVL.

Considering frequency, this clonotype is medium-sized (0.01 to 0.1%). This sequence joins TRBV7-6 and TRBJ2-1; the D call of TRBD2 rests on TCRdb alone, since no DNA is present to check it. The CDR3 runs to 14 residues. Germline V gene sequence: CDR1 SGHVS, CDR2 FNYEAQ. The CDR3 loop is CASSQPASYNEQFF.

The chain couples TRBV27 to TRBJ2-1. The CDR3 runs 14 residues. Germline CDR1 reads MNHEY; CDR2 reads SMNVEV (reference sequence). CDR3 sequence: CASRTGGAYNEQFF.

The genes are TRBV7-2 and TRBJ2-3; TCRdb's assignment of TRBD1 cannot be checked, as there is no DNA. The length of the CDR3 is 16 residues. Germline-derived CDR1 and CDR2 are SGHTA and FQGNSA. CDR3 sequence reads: CASSSRTGQGTDTQYF.

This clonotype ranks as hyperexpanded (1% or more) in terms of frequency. CDR3 sequence reads: CASSEAEEVNYATDTQYF. The chain joins TRBV2 to TRBJ2-3; TCRdb indicates TRBD2, and absent DNA this call remains unverified. The CDR3 totals 18 residues. The germline V gene encodes CDR1 SNHLY and CDR2 FYNNEI.

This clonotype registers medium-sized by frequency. This CDR3 is CSVETRADTEAFF. The V call is TRBV29-1, the J call TRBJ1-1. CDR3 size: 13 residues. Per germline, CDR1 SQVTM and CDR2 ANQGSEA.

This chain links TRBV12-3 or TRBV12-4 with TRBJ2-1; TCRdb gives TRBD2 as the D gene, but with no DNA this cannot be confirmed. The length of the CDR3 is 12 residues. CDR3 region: CASSLGTWEQFF.

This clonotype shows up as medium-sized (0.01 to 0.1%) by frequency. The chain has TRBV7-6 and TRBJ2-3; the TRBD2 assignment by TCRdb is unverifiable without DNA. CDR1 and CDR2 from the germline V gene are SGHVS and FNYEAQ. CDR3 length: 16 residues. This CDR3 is CASSNYSGRSADTQYF.

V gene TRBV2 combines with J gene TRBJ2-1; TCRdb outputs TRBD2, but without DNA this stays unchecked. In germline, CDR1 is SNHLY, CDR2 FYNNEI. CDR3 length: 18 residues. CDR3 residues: CASSARFPGTSGGNEQFF.

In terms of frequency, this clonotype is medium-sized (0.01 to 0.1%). The CDR3: CASILNRPAGAYEQYF. This rearrangement joins TRBV7-7 to TRBJ2-7; TCRdb outputs TRBD2, but without DNA this stays unchecked. CDR1 and CDR2 (germline): SSHAT, FNYEAQ (reference sequence). This CDR3 is 16 amino acids long.

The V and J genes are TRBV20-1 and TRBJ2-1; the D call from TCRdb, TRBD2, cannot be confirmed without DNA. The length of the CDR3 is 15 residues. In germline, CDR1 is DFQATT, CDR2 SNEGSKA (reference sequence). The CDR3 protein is CSARGSGLSYNEQFF.

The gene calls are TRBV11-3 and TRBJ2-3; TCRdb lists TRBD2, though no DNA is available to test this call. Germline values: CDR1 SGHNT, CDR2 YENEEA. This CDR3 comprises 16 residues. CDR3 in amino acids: CASSIWTGGGTDTQYF. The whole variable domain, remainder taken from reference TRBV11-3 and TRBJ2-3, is EAGVVQSPRYKIIEKKQPVAFWCNPISGHNTLYWYLQNLGQGPELLIRYENEEAVDDSQLPKDRFSAERLKGVDSTLKIQPAELGDSAVYLCASSIWTGGGTDTQYFGPGTRLTVL.

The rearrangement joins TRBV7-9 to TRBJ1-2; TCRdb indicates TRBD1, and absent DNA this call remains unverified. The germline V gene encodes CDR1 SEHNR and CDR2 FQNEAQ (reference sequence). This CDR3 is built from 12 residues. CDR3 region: CASSRDRGGYTF. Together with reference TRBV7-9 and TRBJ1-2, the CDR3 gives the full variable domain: DTGVSQNPRHKITKRGQNVTFRCDPISEHNRLYWYRQTLGQGPEFLTYFQNEAQLEKSRLLSDRFSAERPKGSFSTLEIQRTEQGDSAMYLCASSRDRGGYTFGSGTRLTVV.

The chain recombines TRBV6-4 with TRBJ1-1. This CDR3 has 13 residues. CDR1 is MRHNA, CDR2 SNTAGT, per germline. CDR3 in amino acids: CASSDSDNTEAFF.